This T cell receptor beta chain was recovered during a study of shared clonotypes between healthy human individuals. Libraries were prepared by immunoSEQ multiplex PCR; TCRdb keeps only in-frame clonotypes and omits some of them. Altogether about 1.5 million clones are present, approximately 98% being singletons, with the ten largest covering about 0.4%. The donor population consisted of healthy HIV-negative adults with no recent acute infections or vaccinations. The CDR3 covers 15 residues. V gave up 5 bases and J gave up 0 bases, with 10 bases separating them. Germline V gene lookup returns CDR1 MNHEY and CDR2 SMNVEV (reference sequence).

J is TRBJ1-4 and V is TRBV27, with D possibly matching TRBD1 (6 bases). Input material: naive CD4+ T cells sorted from blood. Specified subset: CD45RA+ positively selected. The sequence was collected from a man aged 25-40 years in good health. The CDR3 sequence: CASSRRQATNEKLFF. CDR3 coding DNA: TGTGCCAGCAGTCGCCGACAGGCAACTAATGAAAAACTGTTTTTT.